The source of this T cell receptor (beta chain) is a study of T-cell memory formation after mild COVID-19. This clonotype was found a few times. Germline lookup yields CDR1 SEHNR and CDR2 FQNEAQ (reference sequence). This CDR3 comprises 16 residues. The V end was cut by 0 bases, the J end by 4 bases, with 13 bases between. TCRdb re-called the 5' RACE reads with MiXCR, one entry per CDR3 protein. The table records 550,000 to 650,000 distinct CDR3 sequences, 17% of them present only once. This TCR came from an adult woman who had mild COVID-19 (a few samples of this study predate the infection). Cell type and time point are not known. The genes are TRBV7-9 and TRBJ2-1, with a weak D call TRBD1 (6 bases). The sequencing sample was made of PBMCs or a T cell subset sorted from them (not recorded which). The chain's CDR3 is CASSLAARGSYNEQFF. The CDR3 DNA reads TGTGCCAGCAGCTTAGCAGCCAGGGGTAGTTACAATGAGCAGTTCTTC.